This T cell receptor (beta chain) was captured by sequencing in a study of lymphopenia after photon versus proton radiotherapy. Unmatched junction bases numbered 8, after V lost 10 bases and J lost 6 bases. CDR3 length: 14 residues. CDR1 is MDHEN and CDR2 is SYDVKM in the germline V gene. Notes on the study in general: After the lymphocyte nadir, photon-treated repertoires showed oligoclonal expansion, especially of CD8+ Temra cells. Larger post-nadir TCR diversity loss correlated inversely with survival in deceased patients. Authors raise, but do not show, better survival with proton therapy.

Only in-frame clones appear in the TCRdb table, and some are missing; sequencing was by immunoSEQ multiplex PCR. The repertoire holds approximately 160,000 clones, with 88% as singletons. For this clone: Its antigen is not identified.

This sequence originates from a man in his forties or fifties with gastric cancer. The sample in question was peripheral blood, obtained from a patient treated with photon-based radiotherapy. V is TRBV28 and J is TRBJ2-1; TRBD2 matches 11 bases. In DNA, the CDR3 is TGTGCCACCAAACTAGCGGGAGCTCGCAATGAGCAGTTCTTC. Translated: CATKLAGARNEQFF.